The T cell receptor beta chain under discussion was sequenced for a study of shared clonotypes between healthy human individuals. Overall study findings and caveats: Rarefaction showed that sequencing of sorted subsets was incomplete (despite large depth).

In the case of this clone: The antigen remains undetermined.

CD45RO-negative, CCR7-selected cells formed the naive CD8 fraction, which excluded terminally differentiated effector memory CD45RA+ cells. Generated by immunoSEQ multiplex PCR, the TCRdb table keeps only in-frame clones and is missing some. The sample lists about 2.1 million clones; around 93% were seen once. The length of the CDR3 is 13 residues. The germline gives CDR1 SGHNT, CDR2 YYREEE (reference sequence). The J gene is TRBJ1-1, the V gene TRBV5-4; 7 positions agree with TRBD1. The sample comprised naive CD8+ T cells from PBMCs. The sequence came from a man aged 18 to 29 in good health. Some clones in this sample may be carry-over from other donors' samples. The CDR3 DNA follows: TGTGCTTGGGCAGGGGGGATACGTACTGAAGCTTTCTTT. It specifies CAWAGGIRTEAFF.